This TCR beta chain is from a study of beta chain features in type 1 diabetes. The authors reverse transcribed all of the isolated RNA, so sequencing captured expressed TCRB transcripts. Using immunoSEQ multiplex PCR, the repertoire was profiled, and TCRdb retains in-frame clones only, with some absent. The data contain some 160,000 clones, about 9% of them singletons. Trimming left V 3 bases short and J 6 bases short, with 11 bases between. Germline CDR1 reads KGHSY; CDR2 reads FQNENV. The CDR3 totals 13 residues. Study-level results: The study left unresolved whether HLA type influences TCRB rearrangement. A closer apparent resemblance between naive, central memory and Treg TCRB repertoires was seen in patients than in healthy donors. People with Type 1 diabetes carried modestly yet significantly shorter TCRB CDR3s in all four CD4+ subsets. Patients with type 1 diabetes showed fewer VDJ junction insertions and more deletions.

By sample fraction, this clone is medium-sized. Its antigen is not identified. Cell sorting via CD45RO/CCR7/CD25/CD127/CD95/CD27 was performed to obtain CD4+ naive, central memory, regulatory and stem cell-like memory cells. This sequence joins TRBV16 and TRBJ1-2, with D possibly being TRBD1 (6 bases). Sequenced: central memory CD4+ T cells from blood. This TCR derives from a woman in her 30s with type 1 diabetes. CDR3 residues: CASSQTQGHGYTF. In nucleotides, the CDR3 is TGTGCCAGCAGCCAGACTCAGGGGCATGGCTACACCTTC.